Listed below are T cell receptor beta chains from one sample, sequenced in a study of blood T cell repertoires in COVID-19. TCRdb's table, derived via immunoSEQ multiplex PCR, lists solely in-frame clones and lacks some. The sample has fewer than 400,000 clones, 85% to 90% seen once. Input material: peripheral blood. Receptors originate from a woman in her twenties or thirties with COVID-19, enrolled during active disease. The conserved cysteine and the conserved F or W are not part of the CDR3 here. A D gene is named only where the DNA matches it firmly.

j_gene: TRBJ2-1; v_gene: TRBV7-2; d_gene: TRBD2; CDR3aa: ASSQTSGPYNEQF
j_gene: TRBJ2-7; v_gene: TRBV5-1; d_gene: TRBD1; CDR3aa: ASSLRQGADEQY
j_gene: TRBJ1-1; v_gene: TRBV6-5; d_gene: -; CDR3aa: ASSFQENTEAF
j_gene: TRBJ2-3; v_gene: TRBV18; d_gene: -; CDR3aa: ASSLGQGTDTQY
j_gene: TRBJ2-7; v_gene: TRBV30; d_gene: TRBD1; CDR3aa: AWSTGTGGYEQY
j_gene: TRBJ1-2; v_gene: TRBV27; d_gene: TRBD1; CDR3aa: ASSADRVGYGYT
j_gene: TRBJ1-2; v_gene: TRBV6-6; d_gene: TRBD1; CDR3aa: ASSGSLMDRGDYGYT
j_gene: TRBJ2-3; v_gene: TRBV11-3; d_gene: TRBD2; CDR3aa: ASSPGTSGTDTQY
j_gene: TRBJ1-4; v_gene: TRBV5-1; d_gene: -; CDR3aa: ASSFGGGAGEKLF
j_gene: TRBJ2-1; v_gene: TRBV2; d_gene: TRBD1; CDR3aa: ASRGTGGNEQF
j_gene: TRBJ1-1; v_gene: TRBV12-3/TRBV12-4; d_gene: -; CDR3aa: ASSLVPPVGAF
j_gene: TRBJ1-1; v_gene: TRBV11-1; d_gene: -; CDR3aa: ASSLIRNTEAF
j_gene: TRBJ1-1; v_gene: TRBV9; d_gene: TRBD1; CDR3aa: ASSAVNTGGTEAF
j_gene: TRBJ1-1; v_gene: TRBV10-3; d_gene: TRBD1; CDR3aa: AISGRGATGMNTEAF
j_gene: TRBJ1-1; v_gene: TRBV29-1; d_gene: TRBD1; CDR3aa: SVRTGNTEAF
j_gene: TRBJ2-3; v_gene: TRBV6-5; d_gene: TRBD2; CDR3aa: ASSGRRTTDTQY
j_gene: TRBJ2-3; v_gene: TRBV11-3; d_gene: -; CDR3aa: ASSSGTQGDTQY
j_gene: TRBJ2-7; v_gene: TRBV27; d_gene: -; CDR3aa: ASSLGPPYEQY
j_gene: TRBJ1-2; v_gene: TRBV19; d_gene: -; CDR3aa: ATLNYGYT
j_gene: TRBJ2-1; v_gene: TRBV7-3; d_gene: TRBD2; CDR3aa: ASSPATSVEQF